A selection of T cell receptor beta chains follows, all from one sample in a study of blood T cells in healthy people across ages. Using its own MiXCR run on the 5' RACE reads, TCRdb lists one record per CDR3 protein. The profile shows some 1.8 million distinct CDR3 sequences, 35% to 50% of them singletons. Sequences were obtained from blood. These receptors were obtained from a human donor in good health. Both conserved end residues are part of each CDR3. D genes are given only for firm matches. Clone size is given for some rows only: seen once, a few or many times, or a class if the clone is expanded.

v_call	d_call	j_call	clone_size	cdr3_nt	cdr3_aa
TRBV6-1	NA	TRBJ2-5	many	TGTGCCAGCAGTGAAGGTCAGGCAGATCAAGAGACCCAGTACTTC	CASSEGQADQETQYF
TRBV6-4	TRBD1	TRBJ2-1	NA	TGTGCCAGCAGAATAGACCAGGGGGCGCGGGATGAGCAGTTCTTC	CASRIDQGARDEQFF
TRBV5-1	TRBD1	TRBJ2-7	NA	TGCGCCAGCAACTTGTCGGGACAGGGAACCTACGAGCAGTACTTC	CASNLSGQGTYEQYF
TRBV7-6	NA	TRBJ2-3	NA	TGTGCCAGCAGCTCATTCCCAGATACGCAGTATTTT	CASSSFPDTQYF
TRBV7-2	TRBD2	TRBJ2-3	few	TGTGCCAGCAGCTTTAGCGGGGGGTCTGGCACAGATACGCAGTATTTT	CASSFSGGSGTDTQYF
TRBV7-3	NA	TRBJ2-7	many	TGTGCCAGCAGCTCGGGACCGGGTTACGAGCAGTACTTC	CASSSGPGYEQYF
TRBV6-6	NA	TRBJ1-2	NA	TGTGCCAGCCCTTTAAGATGTCTTTATGGCTACACCTTC	CASPLRCLYGYTF
TRBV6-1	NA	TRBJ2-1	few	TGTGCCAGCAGTGCTCGACGGGGAGACAATGAGCAGTTCTTC	CASSARRGDNEQFF
TRBV4-1	NA	TRBJ2-1	NA	TGCGCCAGCAGCCAAGTGCCGGGACAAAGCTCCTACAATGAGCAGTTCTTC	CASSQVPGQSSYNEQFF
TRBV7-6	NA	TRBJ2-6	NA	TGTGCCAGCAGCTTCGGGACTCGGAGCTCTGGGGCCAACGTCCTGACTTTC	CASSFGTRSSGANVLTF
TRBV25-1	NA	TRBJ2-1	NA	TGTGCCAGCAGTGCCCAAGGAATGTTTAATGAGCAGTTCTTC	CASSAQGMFNEQFF
TRBV2	NA	TRBJ1-1	NA	TGTGCCAGCAACAGGGAGGTTGGCACTGAAGCTTTCTTT	CASNREVGTEAFF
TRBV20-1	TRBD1	TRBJ2-3	few	TGCAGTGCTAGCGGTCGACAGGGCTACACAGATACGCAGTATTTT	CSASGRQGYTDTQYF
TRBV7-6	NA	TRBJ2-6	few	TGTGCCAGCAGCTTCGAGCAGGGAGGCTCTGGGGCCAACGTCCTGACTTTC	CASSFEQGGSGANVLTF
TRBV4-3	NA	TRBJ2-3	few	TGCGCCAGCAGCCAAGATGAACTAGGAGAGACAGATACGCAGTATTTT	CASSQDELGETDTQYF
TRBV2	NA	TRBJ2-7	few	TGTGCCGGAGCGGGACAGTCTCCCTATGAGCAGTACTTC	CAGAGQSPYEQYF
TRBV7-6	NA	TRBJ2-7	few	TGTGCCAGCAGTCGGGACCTCTTATACGAGCAGTACTTC	CASSRDLLYEQYF
TRBV6-1	NA	TRBJ1-5	NA	TGTGCCAGCACCCCGAGAGGACGGAGCAATCAGCCCCAGCATTTT	CASTPRGRSNQPQHF
TRBV2	NA	TRBJ1-1	NA	TGTGCCAGCACTAACGAAGGTGCGAACACTGAAGCTTTCTTT	CASTNEGANTEAFF
TRBV6-5	TRBD1	TRBJ2-3	NA	TGTGCCAGCAGTCCCAGGGGGCTGTGGACAGATACGCAGTATTTT	CASSPRGLWTDTQYF